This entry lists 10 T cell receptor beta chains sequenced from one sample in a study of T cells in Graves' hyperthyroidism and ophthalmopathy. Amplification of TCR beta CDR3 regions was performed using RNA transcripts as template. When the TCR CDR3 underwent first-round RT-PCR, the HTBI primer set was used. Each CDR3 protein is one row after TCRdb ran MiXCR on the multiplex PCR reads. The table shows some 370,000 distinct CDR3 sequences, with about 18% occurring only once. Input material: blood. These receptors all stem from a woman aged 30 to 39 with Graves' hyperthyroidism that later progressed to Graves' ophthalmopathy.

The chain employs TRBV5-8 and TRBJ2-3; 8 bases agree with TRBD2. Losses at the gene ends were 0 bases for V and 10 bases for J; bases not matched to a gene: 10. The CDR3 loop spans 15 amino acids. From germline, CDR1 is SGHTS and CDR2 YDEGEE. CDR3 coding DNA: TGTGCCAGCAGCTTGGAAGCGGGAGTCGGGCTGGCGCAGTATTTT. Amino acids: CASSLEAGVGLAQYF.

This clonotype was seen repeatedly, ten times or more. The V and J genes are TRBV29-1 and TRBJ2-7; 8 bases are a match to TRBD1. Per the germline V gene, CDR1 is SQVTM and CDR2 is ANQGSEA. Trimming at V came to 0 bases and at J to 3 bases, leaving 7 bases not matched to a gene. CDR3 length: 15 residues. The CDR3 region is CSVEDQQGQDYEQYF. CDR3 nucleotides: TGCAGCGTTGAAGATCAGCAGGGACAGGACTACGAGCAGTACTTC.

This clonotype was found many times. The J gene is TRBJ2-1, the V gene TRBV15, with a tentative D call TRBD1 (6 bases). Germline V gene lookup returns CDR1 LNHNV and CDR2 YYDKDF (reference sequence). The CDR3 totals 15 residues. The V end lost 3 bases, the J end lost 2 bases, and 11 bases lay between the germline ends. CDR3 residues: CATSSSKGAYNEQFF. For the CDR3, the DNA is TGTGCCACCAGCAGCTCGAAGGGGGCCTACAATGAGCAGTTCTTC.

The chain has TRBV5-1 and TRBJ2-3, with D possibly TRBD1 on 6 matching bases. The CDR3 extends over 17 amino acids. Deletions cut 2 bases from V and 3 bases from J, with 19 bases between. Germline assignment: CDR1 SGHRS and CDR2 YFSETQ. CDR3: CASSFRTAVTITDTQYF. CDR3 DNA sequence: TGCGCCAGCAGCTTCCGGACAGCAGTAACGATAACAGATACGCAGTATTTT.

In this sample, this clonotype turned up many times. This chain's CDR3 is CASSSGTAKNIQYF. As DNA, the CDR3 is TGTGCCAGCAGCTCCGGGACGGCCAAAAACATTCAGTACTTC. The chain has TRBV13 and TRBJ2-4; D tentatively fits TRBD1 or TRBD2 (5 bases each). The CDR3 totals 14 residues. Germline V gene data show CDR1 as PRHDT and CDR2 as FYEKMQ (reference sequence). V was pared by 4 bases and J by 1 base, with 8 bases between.

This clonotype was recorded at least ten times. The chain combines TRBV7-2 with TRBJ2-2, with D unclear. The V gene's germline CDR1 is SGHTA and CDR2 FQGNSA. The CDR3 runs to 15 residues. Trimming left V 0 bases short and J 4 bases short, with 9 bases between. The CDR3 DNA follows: TGTGCCAGCAGCTTAGCGTGGATGGGCACCGGGGAGCTGTTTTTT. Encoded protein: CASSLAWMGTGELFF.

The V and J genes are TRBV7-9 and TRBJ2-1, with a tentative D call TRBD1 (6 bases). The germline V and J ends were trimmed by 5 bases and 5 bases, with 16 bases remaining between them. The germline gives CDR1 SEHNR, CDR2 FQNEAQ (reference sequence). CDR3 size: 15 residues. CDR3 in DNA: TGTGCCAGCAGCAACAGGGTACGACTCGACAATGAGCAGTTCTTC. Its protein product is CASSNRVRLDNEQFF. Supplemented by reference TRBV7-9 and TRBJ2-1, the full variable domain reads DTGVSQNPRHKITKRGQNVTFRCDPISEHNRLYWYRQTLGQGPEFLTYFQNEAQLEKSRLLSDRFSAERPKGSFSTLEIQRTEQGDSAMYLCASSNRVRLDNEQFFGPGTRLTVL.

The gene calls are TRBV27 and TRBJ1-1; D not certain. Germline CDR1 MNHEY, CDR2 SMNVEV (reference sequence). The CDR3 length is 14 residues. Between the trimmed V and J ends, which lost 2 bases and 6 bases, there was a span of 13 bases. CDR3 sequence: CASSLSGFGAEAFF. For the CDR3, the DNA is TGTGCCAGCAGTTTAAGTGGATTTGGGGCTGAAGCTTTCTTT.

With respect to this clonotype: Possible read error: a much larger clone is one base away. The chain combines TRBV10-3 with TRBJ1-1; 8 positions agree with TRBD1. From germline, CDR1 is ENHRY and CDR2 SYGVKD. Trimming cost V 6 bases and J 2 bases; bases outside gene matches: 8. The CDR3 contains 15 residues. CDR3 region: CAIRSGQGANTEAFF. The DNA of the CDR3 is TGTGCCATCAGGTCTGGTCAGGGGGCTAACACTGAAGCTTTCTTT.

In nucleotides, the CDR3 is TGTGCCAGCACCACACCGGGGGAGGGGGGCGTGCGGTACAATGAGCAGTTCTTC. This encodes CASTTPGEGGVRYNEQFF. This chain uses TRBV12-3 or TRBV12-4 with TRBJ2-1; D perhaps matches TRBD2 (7 bases). The CDR3 has 18 residues. Trimming removed 7 bases at V and 4 bases at J, with 26 bases between.